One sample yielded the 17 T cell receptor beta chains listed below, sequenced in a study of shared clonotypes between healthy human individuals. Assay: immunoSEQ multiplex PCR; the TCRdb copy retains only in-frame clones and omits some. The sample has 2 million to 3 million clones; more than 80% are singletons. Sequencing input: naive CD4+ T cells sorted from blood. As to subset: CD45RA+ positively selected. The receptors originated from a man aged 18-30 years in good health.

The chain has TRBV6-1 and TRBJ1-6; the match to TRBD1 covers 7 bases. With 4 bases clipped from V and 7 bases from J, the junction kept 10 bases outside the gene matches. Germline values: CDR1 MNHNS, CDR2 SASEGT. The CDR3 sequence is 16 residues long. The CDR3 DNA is TGTGCCAGCAGTGGAGCAGGGGGGCTAGGGAATTCACCCCTCCACTTT. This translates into CASSGAGGLGNSPLHF.

This chain's CDR3 is CASSSGQRYEQYF. The CDR3 nucleotides are TGTGCCAGCAGCTCGGGACAGCGCTACGAGCAGTACTTC. The V call is TRBV5-6, the J call TRBJ2-7; 7 nucleotides align to TRBD1. The CDR3 runs to 13 residues. Trimming at V came to 3 bases and at J to 3 bases, leaving 3 bases not matched to a gene. Per germline, CDR1 SGHDT and CDR2 YYEEEE.

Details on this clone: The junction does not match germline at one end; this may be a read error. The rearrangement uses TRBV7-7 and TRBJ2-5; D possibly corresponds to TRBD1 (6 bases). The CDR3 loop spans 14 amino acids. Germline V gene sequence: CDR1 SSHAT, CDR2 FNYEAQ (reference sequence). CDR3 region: CASSPAGQQETQYF. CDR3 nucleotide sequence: TGTGCTAGCAGCCCAGCCGGACAGCAAGAGACCCAGTACTTC.

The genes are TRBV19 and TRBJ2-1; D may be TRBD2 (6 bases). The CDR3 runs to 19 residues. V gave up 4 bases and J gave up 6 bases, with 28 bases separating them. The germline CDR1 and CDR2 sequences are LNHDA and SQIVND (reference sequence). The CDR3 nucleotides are TGTGCCAGTAGTACCCATAGGAGGGTTCAGGGTTCGTGGAGCAATGAGCAGTTCTTC. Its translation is CASSTHRRVQGSWSNEQFF.

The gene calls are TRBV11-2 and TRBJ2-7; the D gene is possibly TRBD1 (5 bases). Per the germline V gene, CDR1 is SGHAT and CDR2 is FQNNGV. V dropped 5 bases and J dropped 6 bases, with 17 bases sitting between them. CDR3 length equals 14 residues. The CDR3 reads CASSSSRQFFEQYF. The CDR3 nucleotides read TGTGCCAGCAGCAGTTCACGACAGTTCTTCGAGCAGTACTTC.

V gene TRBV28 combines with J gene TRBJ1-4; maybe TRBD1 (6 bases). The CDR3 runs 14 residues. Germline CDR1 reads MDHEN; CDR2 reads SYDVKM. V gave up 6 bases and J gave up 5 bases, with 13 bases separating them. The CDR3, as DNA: TGTGCCAGCAGCCAAGGGGGATTCAATGAAAAACTGTTTTTT. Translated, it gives CASSQGGFNEKLFF. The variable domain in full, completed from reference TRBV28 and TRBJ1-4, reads DVKVTQSSRYLVKRTGEKVFLECVQDMDHENMFWYRQDPGLGLRLIYFSYDVKMKEKGDIPEGYSVSREKKERFSLILESASTNQTSMYLCASSQGGFNEKLFFGSGTQLSVL.

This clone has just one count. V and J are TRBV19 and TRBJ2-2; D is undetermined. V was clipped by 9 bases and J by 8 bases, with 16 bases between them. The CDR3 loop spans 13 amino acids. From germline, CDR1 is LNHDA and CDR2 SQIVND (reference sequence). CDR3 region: CASLLTVGGELFF. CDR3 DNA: TGTGCCAGCCTCTTGACGGTCGGGGGGGAGCTGTTTTTT.

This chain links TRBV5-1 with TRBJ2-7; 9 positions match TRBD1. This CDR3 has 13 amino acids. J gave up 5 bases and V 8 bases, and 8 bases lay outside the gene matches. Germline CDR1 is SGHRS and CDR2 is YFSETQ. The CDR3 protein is CARKRDRDDEQYF. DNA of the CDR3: TGCGCCAGGAAAAGGGACAGGGACGACGAGCAGTACTTC.

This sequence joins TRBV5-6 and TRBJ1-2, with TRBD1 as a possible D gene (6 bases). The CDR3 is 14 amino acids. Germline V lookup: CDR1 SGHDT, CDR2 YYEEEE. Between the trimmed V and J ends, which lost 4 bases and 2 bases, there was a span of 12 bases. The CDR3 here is CASSRDTKNYGYTF. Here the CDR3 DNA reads TGTGCCAGCAGCAGGGACACGAAGAACTATGGCTACACCTTC.

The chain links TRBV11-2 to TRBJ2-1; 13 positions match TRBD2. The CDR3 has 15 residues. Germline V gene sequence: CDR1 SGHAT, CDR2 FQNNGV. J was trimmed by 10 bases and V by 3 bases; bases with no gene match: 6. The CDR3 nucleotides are TGTGCCAGCAGCTTGGCGGGACTAGCGGGATTCGAGCAGTTCTTC. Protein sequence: CASSLAGLAGFEQFF.

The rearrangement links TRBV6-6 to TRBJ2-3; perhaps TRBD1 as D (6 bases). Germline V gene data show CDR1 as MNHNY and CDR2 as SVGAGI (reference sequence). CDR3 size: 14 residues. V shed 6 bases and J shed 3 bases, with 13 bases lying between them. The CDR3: CASSYRVLTDTQYF. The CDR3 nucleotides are TGTGCCAGCAGCTACAGGGTTTTGACAGATACGCAGTATTTT.

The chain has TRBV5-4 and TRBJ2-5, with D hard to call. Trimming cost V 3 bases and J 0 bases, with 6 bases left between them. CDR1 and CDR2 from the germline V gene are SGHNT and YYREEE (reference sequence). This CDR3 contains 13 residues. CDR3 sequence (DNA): TGTGCCAGCAGCTCGAGCTACCAAGAGACCCAGTACTTC. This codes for CASSSSYQETQYF.

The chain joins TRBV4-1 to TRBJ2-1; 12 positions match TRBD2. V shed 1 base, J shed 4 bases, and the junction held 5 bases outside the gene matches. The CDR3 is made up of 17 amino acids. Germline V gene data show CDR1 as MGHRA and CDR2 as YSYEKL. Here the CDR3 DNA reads TGCGCCAGCAGCCAAGGACTAGCGGGAGTCGTATACAATGAGCAGTTCTTC. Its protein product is CASSQGLAGVVYNEQFF.

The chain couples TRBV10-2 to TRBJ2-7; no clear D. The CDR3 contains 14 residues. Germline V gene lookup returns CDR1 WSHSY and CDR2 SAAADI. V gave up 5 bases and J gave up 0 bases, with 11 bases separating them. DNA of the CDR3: TGCGCCAGCAGTCAAGGCGCGAGCTCCTACGAGCAGTACTTC. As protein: CASSQGASSYEQYF.

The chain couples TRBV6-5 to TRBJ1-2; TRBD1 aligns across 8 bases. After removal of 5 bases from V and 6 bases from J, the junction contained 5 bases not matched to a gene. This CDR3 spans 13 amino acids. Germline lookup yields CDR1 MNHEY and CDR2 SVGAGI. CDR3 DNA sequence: TGTGCCAGCAGTACTAAGACAGGGGATGGCTACACCTTC. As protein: CASSTKTGDGYTF.

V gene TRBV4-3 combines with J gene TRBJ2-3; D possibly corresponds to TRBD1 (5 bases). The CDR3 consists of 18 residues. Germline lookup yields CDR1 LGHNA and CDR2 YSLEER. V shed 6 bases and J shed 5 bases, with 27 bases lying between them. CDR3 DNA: TGCGCCAGCAGAGACTCCGACAGTAAAGGGCCCCAGGGAGATACGCAGTATTTT. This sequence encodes CASRDSDSKGPQGDTQYF.

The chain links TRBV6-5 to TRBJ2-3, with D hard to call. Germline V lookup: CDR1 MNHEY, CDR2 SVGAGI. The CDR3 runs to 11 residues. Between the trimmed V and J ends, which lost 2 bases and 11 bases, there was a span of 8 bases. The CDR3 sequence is CASSYRVEQYF. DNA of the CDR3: TGTGCCAGCAGTTACCGGGTCGAGCAGTATTTT.